The 25 T cell receptor beta chains presented below share a single source sample, sequenced in a study of graft-versus-host responses after intestinal transplantation (dated by TCRdb to the early 2020s). For these receptors, no antigen is known. Receptors were amplified or captured by the immunoSEQ multiplex PCR assay. TCRdb re-hosts the immuneACCESS table, in-frame sequences only. Its copies lack some clones; in the studies checked, an unresolved V gene accounts for under half of them, and the cause for the rest is not known. The table for this sample lists roughly 73,000 clones; about nine tenths of them were counted only once. Clones ranked in the top ten supply under 9.5% of the sample. What the time point label conveys for this sample: cells obtained before transplantation from donor or recipient. The sequencing used unstimulated CD8+ T cells sorted from spleen or lymph node cells, collected before transplant. These receptors were obtained from a human donor who was the organ donor for an intestinal transplant.

The V gene is TRBV5-1, the J gene TRBJ1-5; no clear D. The V and J ends lost 0 bases and 1 base respectively, with 5 bases between them. Germline-derived CDR1 and CDR2 are SGHRS and YFSETQ. The CDR3 loop spans 14 amino acids. Written as DNA, the CDR3 is TGCGCCAGCAGCTTGGACGCGAGCAATCAGCCCCAGCATTTT. Translated: CASSLDASNQPQHF.

This chain links TRBV6-1 with TRBJ1-2; TRBD1 might be the D (5 bases). This CDR3 is built from 14 residues. The V end lost 2 bases, the J end lost 2 bases, and 9 bases lay between the germline ends. Germline-derived CDR1 and CDR2 are MNHNS and SASEGT. The CDR3 DNA reads as TGTGCCAGCAGTGAATTTTCAGGGAACTATGGCTACACCTTC. Protein: CASSEFSGNYGYTF.

The J gene is TRBJ1-1, the V gene TRBV7-2, with D possibly TRBD1 on 6 matching bases. The germline CDR1 and CDR2 sequences are SGHTA and FQGNSA. The CDR3 sequence is 15 residues long. V gave up 1 base and J gave up 4 bases, with 13 bases separating them. The chain's CDR3 is CASSLEGGAGTEAFF. The CDR3 DNA reads as TGTGCCAGCAGCTTAGAGGGGGGCGCGGGCACTGAAGCTTTCTTT.

This clone was detected only once. The rearrangement uses TRBV9 and TRBJ1-6; TRBD1 agrees at 10 bases. Germline V gene data show CDR1 as SGDLS and CDR2 as YYNGEE. This CDR3 has 14 amino acids. V lost 4 bases, J lost 10 bases, and 5 bases stayed unmatched. CDR3 residues: CASSKDRGQSPLHF. The CDR3, as DNA: TGTGCCAGCAGCAAAGACAGGGGGCAATCACCCCTCCACTTT. Supplemented by reference TRBV9 and TRBJ1-6, the full variable domain reads DSGVTQTPKHLITATGQRVTLRCSPRSGDLSVYWYQQSLDQGLQFLIQYYNGEERAKGNILERFSAQQFPDLHSELNLSSLELGDSALYFCASSKDRGQSPLHFGNGTRLTVT.

V is TRBV6-1 and J is TRBJ1-3, with 8 bases matching TRBD1. Germline V gene lookup returns CDR1 MNHNS and CDR2 SASEGT. J lost 0 bases, V lost 1 base, and 11 bases had no gene match. The CDR3 totals 19 residues. This CDR3 reads CASSEVRDRNLISGNTIYF. The CDR3 coding sequence is TGTGCCAGCAGTGAAGTCCGGGACAGGAATCTTATCTCTGGAAACACCATATATTTT.

V gene TRBV11-3 combines with J gene TRBJ2-7; a possible D gene is TRBD1 (6 bases). Deletions cut 8 bases from V and 2 bases from J, with 16 bases between. Germline CDR1 SGHNT, CDR2 YENEEA. This CDR3 contains 14 residues. CDR3 DNA: TGTGCCAGCTCCGGATCCGGGACACCCTACGAGCAGTACTTC. Translated, it gives CASSGSGTPYEQYF.

CDR3 bases: TGTGCCATCAGCAGGCGGGGGAATCAGCCCCAGCATTTT. This sequence encodes CAISRRGNQPQHF. V is TRBV10-3 and J is TRBJ1-5; a possible D gene is TRBD1 (5 bases). The CDR3 spans 13 residues. The V end was cut by 6 bases, the J end by 4 bases, with 10 bases between. The germline CDR1 and CDR2 sequences are ENHRY and SYGVKD.

The chain uses TRBV30 and TRBJ2-7; TRBD1 matches at 7 bases. This CDR3 spans 12 amino acids. Unmatched junction bases numbered 3, after V lost 2 bases and J lost 5 bases. CDR1 and CDR2 from the germline V gene are GTSNPN and SVGIG (reference sequence). The CDR3: CAWSNTGDEQYF. The CDR3 DNA is TGTGCCTGGAGTAACACAGGGGACGAGCAGTACTTC.

The V and J genes are TRBV6-5 and TRBJ1-2, with D perhaps TRBD1 (5 bases). This CDR3 comprises 15 residues. CDR1 MNHEY and CDR2 SVGAGI come from the germline V gene. Deletions cut 4 bases from V and 6 bases from J, with 18 bases between. DNA of the CDR3: TGTGCCAGCAGTTTCTACGGGACCCCGAGGAATGGCTACACCTTC. It codes for CASSFYGTPRNGYTF.

The V gene is TRBV6-5, the J gene TRBJ2-7; 8 bases agree with TRBD1. Germline CDR1 MNHEY, CDR2 SVGAGI. The V segment lost 4 bases and the J segment 12 bases; nucleotides outside the gene matches: 8. CDR3 length: 12 amino acids. The CDR3 sequence: CASSLGRTGPYF. The CDR3 DNA follows: TGTGCCAGCAGTTTGGGTCGGACAGGGCCGTACTTC.

This chain connects TRBV5-1 to TRBJ2-5, with a weak D call TRBD1 (6 bases). V gave up 4 bases and J gave up 5 bases, with 12 bases separating them. The CDR3 has 13 residues. Looked up from germline, CDR1 is SGHRS and CDR2 is YFSETQ. CDR3 nucleotide sequence: TGCGCCAGCAGCCCCCTAGGACAGGAGACCCAGTACTTC. Its protein is CASSPLGQETQYF. Supplemented by reference TRBV5-1 and TRBJ2-5, the full variable domain reads KAGVTQTPRYLIKTRGQQVTLSCSPISGHRSVSWYQQTPGQGLQFLFEYFSETQRNKGNFPGRFSGRQFSNSRSEMNVSTLELGDSALYLCASSPLGQETQYFGPGTRLLVL.

V gene TRBV28 combines with J gene TRBJ2-3, with 9 bases lining up with TRBD2. V lost 5 bases to trimming and J lost 1 base; unmatched junction nucleotides: 4. This CDR3 is 15 amino acids long. Germline V CDR1 and CDR2: MDHEN, SYDVKM. The DNA of the CDR3 is TGTGCCAGCAGTCGGACTAGCGCGGGCACAGATACGCAGTATTTT. Its protein product is CASSRTSAGTDTQYF.

This clone was observed once. Other DNA sequences within the sample encode an identical CDR3. The chain employs TRBV28 and TRBJ2-1; TRBD2 might be the D (5 bases). This CDR3 contains 13 residues. The V and J ends lost 6 bases and 4 bases respectively, with 10 bases between them. Germline CDR1 MDHEN, CDR2 SYDVKM. The CDR3 spells CASRSPGYNEQFF. The CDR3 DNA follows: TGTGCCAGCAGATCCCCGGGGTACAATGAGCAGTTCTTC.

This chain joins TRBV11-2 and TRBJ2-7; 7 bases agree with TRBD1. The CDR3 covers 15 residues. V lost 3 bases and J lost 1; bases outside the gene matches: 6. CDR1 is SGHAT, CDR2 FQNNGV, per germline. CDR3 DNA sequence: TGTGCCAGCAGCTTGGGGACAGCACTATCCTACGAGCAGTACTTC. This translates into CASSLGTALSYEQYF. The whole variable domain, filled in from reference TRBV11-2 and TRBJ2-7, reads EAGVAQSPRYKIIEKRQSVAFWCNPISGHATLYWYQQILGQGPKLLIQFQNNGVVDDSQLPKDRFSAERLKGVDSTLKIQPAKLEDSAVYLCASSLGTALSYEQYFGPGTRLTVT.

The rearrangement joins TRBV10-3 to TRBJ2-5; the match to TRBD2 covers 8 bases. This CDR3 comprises 13 residues. The trim removed 10 bases at V and 5 bases at J, leaving 9 bases unmatched. CDR1 is ENHRY and CDR2 is SYGVKD in the germline V gene. DNA for the CDR3: TGTGCCAGTGGCGGGGGGTTCAGCGAGACCCAGTACTTC. The encoded protein is CASGGGFSETQYF.

This chain connects TRBV6-1 to TRBJ1-4, with unresolved D. The CDR3 runs 13 residues. With 7 bases removed from V and 5 bases from J, the gap between germline ends came to 11 bases. Germline lookup yields CDR1 MNHNS and CDR2 SASEGT. CDR3 loop: CASNQAGNEKLFF. DNA for the CDR3: TGTGCCAGCAACCAGGCGGGGAATGAAAAACTGTTTTTT.

By sample share, this clone is medium-sized. The chain has TRBV15 and TRBJ2-1, with D uncertain. Germline loops: CDR1 LNHNV, CDR2 YYDKDF (reference sequence). The V end was cut by 10 bases, the J end by 1 base, with 8 bases between. The CDR3 runs 12 residues. CDR3 sequence reads: CAIGLSYNEQFF. The CDR3 coding sequence is TGTGCCATCGGTTTGTCCTACAATGAGCAGTTCTTC.

This clone was recorded once. The chain joins TRBV6-6 to TRBJ2-5; D ambiguous. The V gene's germline CDR1 is MNHNY and CDR2 SVGAGI (reference sequence). The V and J ends lost 4 bases and 0 bases respectively, with 9 bases between them. The CDR3 sequence is 14 residues long. For the CDR3, the DNA is TGTGCCAGCAGTTCCGACTCTCACCAAGAGACCCAGTACTTC. This gives the protein CASSSDSHQETQYF.

The genes are TRBV7-9 and TRBJ2-1; no reliable D call. Trimming stripped 2 bases from V and 6 bases from J, with 11 bases between. The CDR3 runs to 14 residues. The germline CDR1 and CDR2 sequences are SEHNR and FQNEAQ (reference sequence). The CDR3 bases are TGTGCCAGCAGCTTAATGTCCAGTTTCAATGAGCAGTTCTTC. Translation gives CASSLMSSFNEQFF.

This clone was detected once. The chain recombines TRBV14 with TRBJ2-5; D gene uncertain. The CDR3 is 16 amino acids. The V gene lost 3 bases and the J gene lost 2 bases, with 16 bases spanning the gap. CDR1 and CDR2 from the germline V gene are SGHDN and FVKESK. CDR3 residues: CASSHSLGIKQETQYF. CDR3 in DNA: TGTGCCAGCAGCCATTCGTTGGGTATTAAACAAGAGACCCAGTACTTC.

The chain employs TRBV28 and TRBJ2-5; 15 bases align to TRBD2. The CDR3 runs 16 residues. Unmatched junction bases numbered 3, after V lost 3 bases and J lost 4 bases. Germline CDR1 and CDR2: MDHEN and SYDVKM. Written as DNA, the CDR3 is TGTGCCAGCAGTTTTGGACTAGCGGGGGGGGGAGAGACCCAGTACTTC. Translating it yields CASSFGLAGGGETQYF.

This clone is medium-sized. The chain links TRBV6-5 to TRBJ2-1; D might be TRBD1 (5 bases). The V end lost 9 bases, the J end lost 9 bases, and 18 bases lay between the germline ends. Germline lookup yields CDR1 MNHEY and CDR2 SVGAGI. The CDR3 is 13 amino acids. The CDR3 bases are TGTGCCAGTTCCTTCGGCAGGGCCAGTGAGCAGTTCTTC. Protein product: CASSFGRASEQFF.

The V call is TRBV30, the J call TRBJ2-1; 7 positions match TRBD2. CDR1 is GTSNPN and CDR2 is SVGIG in the germline V gene (reference sequence). V was pared by 1 base and J by 6 bases, with 12 bases of the junction left unmatched. The CDR3 totals 16 residues. The CDR3 DNA sequence: TGTGCCTGGAGTGGTCCGACAGACGGCGGGGGCAATGAGCAGTTCTTC. Its protein is CAWSGPTDGGGNEQFF.

This clone came up a few times. This chain links TRBV6-1 with TRBJ1-3; D not certain. Between the trimmed V and J ends, which lost 6 bases and 0 bases, there was a span of 9 bases. CDR3 length equals 14 residues. Germline CDR1 MNHNS, CDR2 SASEGT. CDR3 in amino acids: CASSAAISGNTIYF. In DNA, the CDR3 is TGTGCCAGCAGCGCAGCGATCTCTGGAAACACCATATATTTT.

The J gene is TRBJ2-3, the V gene TRBV2; no firm D call. There are 13 residues in the CDR3. V was clipped by 0 bases and J by 9 bases, with 10 bases between them. Germline CDR1 and CDR2: SNHLY and FYNNEI. CDR3 bases: TGTGCCAGCAGTGAAGCGGTGGAGTCAACGCAGTATTTT. Encoded protein: CASSEAVESTQYF.